This T cell receptor (beta chain) was captured by sequencing in a study of T-cell reconstitution after alpha-beta-depleted transplantation in children. Trimming took 5 bases from V and 3 from J, leaving 9 bases between them. The germline gives CDR1 DFQATT, CDR2 SNEGSKA (reference sequence). The CDR3 runs 12 residues. Findings and caveats of the study: It was surviving recipient T cells and thymic progenitors that gave some patients high TCRbeta diversity at day 60. By about two months after transplant, alpha-beta T cells reportedly arose from several hundred graft clones that had expanded. Newly produced T cells mostly provided counts and TCRbeta diversity after one year, as hyperexpanded clones declined.

During its preparation, the TCRbeta library received unique molecular identifiers. TCRdb processed the PCR reads anew with MiXCR; each CDR3 protein has one entry. The sample has about a million distinct CDR3 sequences, less than 30% seen once. As regards this clonotype: Its antigen is unknown.

The clonotype comes from a boy under two years old who had a stem cell transplant for SCID, so the T cells may come from the graft donor. The J gene is TRBJ2-3, the V gene TRBV20-1; the D is unclear. The specimen comprised PBMCs, mostly from graft donor cells, sampled 360 days after TCRalphabeta/CD19-depleted stem cell transplant. CDR3 region: CSAPLITDTQYF. DNA of the CDR3: TGCAGTGCTCCACTTATTACAGATACGCAGTATTTT.